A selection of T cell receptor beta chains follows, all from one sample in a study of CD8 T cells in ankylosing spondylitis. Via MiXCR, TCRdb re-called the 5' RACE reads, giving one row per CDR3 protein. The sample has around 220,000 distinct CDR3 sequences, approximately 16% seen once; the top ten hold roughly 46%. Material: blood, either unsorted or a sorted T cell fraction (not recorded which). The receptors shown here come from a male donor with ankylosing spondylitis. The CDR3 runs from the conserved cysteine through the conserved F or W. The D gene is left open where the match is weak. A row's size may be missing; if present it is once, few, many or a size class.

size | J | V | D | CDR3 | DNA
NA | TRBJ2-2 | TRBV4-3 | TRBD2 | CASSQDGPSGMGPGELFF | TGCGCCAGCAGCCAAGATGGCCCTAGCGGGATGGGGCCCGGGGAGCTGTTTTTT
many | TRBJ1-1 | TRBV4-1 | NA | CASSQDLSTEAFF | TGCGCCAGCAGCCAAGATCTTAGCACTGAAGCTTTCTTT
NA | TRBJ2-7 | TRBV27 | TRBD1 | CASSLGQGEFYEQYF | TGTGCCAGCAGTTTAGGCCAGGGGGAATTCTACGAGCAGTACTTC
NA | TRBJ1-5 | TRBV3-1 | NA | CASSQDLTGPQHF | TGTGCCAGCAGCCAAGATCTGACCGGGCCCCAGCATTTT
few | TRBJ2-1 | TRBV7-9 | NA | CASSFSRVDEQFF | TGTGCCAGCAGCTTTTCTAGAGTGGATGAGCAGTTCTTC
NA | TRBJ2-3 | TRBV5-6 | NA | CASSSPSENFPTDTQYF | TGTGCCAGCAGCTCTCCTAGCGAGAACTTCCCCACAGATACGCAGTATTTT
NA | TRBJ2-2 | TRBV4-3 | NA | CASSQDLAGTRRLHGELFF | TGCGCCAGCAGCCAAGATCTGGCAGGGACGCGCCGTCTCCACGGGGAGCTGTTTTTT
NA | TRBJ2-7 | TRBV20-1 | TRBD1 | CSARDLTGAGYEQYF | TGCAGTGCTAGAGACTTGACAGGGGCTGGCTACGAGCAGTACTTC
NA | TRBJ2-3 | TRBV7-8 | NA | CASSSWTDFTDTQYF | TGCGCCAGCAGCTCCTGGACAGACTTCACAGATACGCAGTATTTT
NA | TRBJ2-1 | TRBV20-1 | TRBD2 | CSARPFSGAYYNEQFF | TGCAGTGCTAGGCCTTTTAGCGGGGCCTATTACAATGAGCAGTTCTTC
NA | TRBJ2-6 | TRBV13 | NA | CASSSGWPLSGANVLTF | TGTGCCAGCAGCTCCGGTTGGCCACTCTCTGGGGCCAACGTCCTGACTTTC
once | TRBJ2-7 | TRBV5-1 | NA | CASTLWGTAGPYEQYF | TGCGCCAGCACCCTTTGGGGGACCGCCGGACCGTACGAGCAGTACTTC
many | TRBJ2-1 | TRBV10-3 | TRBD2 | CAISEGTINNEQFF | TGTGCCATCAGTGAAGGGACTATAAACAATGAGCAGTTCTTC
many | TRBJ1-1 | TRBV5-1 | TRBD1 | CASSWTGPMNTEAFF | TGCGCCAGCAGCTGGACAGGGCCAATGAACACTGAAGCTTTCTTT
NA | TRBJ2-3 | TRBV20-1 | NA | CSARGLGWDTQYF | TGCAGTGCTAGAGGACTAGGCTGGGATACGCAGTATTTT
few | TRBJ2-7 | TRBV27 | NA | CASSFVGTSGNYEQYF | TGTGCCAGCAGTTTCGTGGGGACGTCAGGGAACTACGAGCAGTACTTC
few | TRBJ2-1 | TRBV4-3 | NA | CASSQDWEIDYNEQFF | TGCGCCAGCAGCCAAGATTGGGAGATTGACTACAATGAGCAGTTCTTC
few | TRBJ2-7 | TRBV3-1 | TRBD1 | CASSQPGQGAYEQYF | TGTGCCAGCAGCCAGCCGGGACAGGGGGCCTACGAGCAGTACTTC
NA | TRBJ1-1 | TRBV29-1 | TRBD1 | CSTRQGNEAFF | TGCAGCACACGACAGGGGAATGAAGCTTTCTTT
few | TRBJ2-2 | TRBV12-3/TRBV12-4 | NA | CASSGLLGVGGELFF | TGTGCCAGCAGTGGACTGCTAGGGGTTGGCGGGGAGCTGTTTTTT
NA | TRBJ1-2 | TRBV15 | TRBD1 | CATSRDRTGAYGYTF | TGTGCCACCAGCAGAGATCGGACAGGGGCCTATGGCTACACCTTC
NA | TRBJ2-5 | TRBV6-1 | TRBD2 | CASNSVGGGETQYF | TGTGCCAGCAACTCCGTCGGCGGGGGAGAGACCCAGTACTTC
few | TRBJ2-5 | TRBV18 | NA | CASSPPLQETQYF | TGTGCCAGCTCACCACCCCTCCAAGAGACCCAGTACTTC
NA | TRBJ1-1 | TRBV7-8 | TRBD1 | CASSLVDRGRRTEAFF | TGTGCCAGCAGCTTAGTGGACAGGGGGCGAAGGACTGAAGCTTTCTTT
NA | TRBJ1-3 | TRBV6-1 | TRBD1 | CASSTGQGTGNTIYF | TGTGCCAGCAGTACGGGACAGGGAACTGGAAACACCATATATTTT
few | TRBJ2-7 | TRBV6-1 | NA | CASSDLGDTLTFYEQYF | TGTGCCAGCAGTGACCTGGGAGACACTCTTACCTTCTACGAGCAGTACTTC
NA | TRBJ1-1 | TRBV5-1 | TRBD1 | CASSYGQGARETEAFF | TGCGCCAGCAGCTATGGACAGGGGGCGCGGGAAACTGAAGCTTTCTTT
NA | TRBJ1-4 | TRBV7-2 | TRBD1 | CASSAGTGAWANEKLFF | TGTGCCAGCAGCGCCGGGACAGGGGCGTGGGCTAATGAAAAACTGTTTTTT
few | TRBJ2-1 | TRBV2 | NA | CASSGGWSNEQFF | TGTGCCAGCAGCGGGGGTTGGTCTAATGAGCAGTTCTTC
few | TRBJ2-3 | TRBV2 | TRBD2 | CASSRTSSDTQYF | TGTGCCAGCAGTAGGACTAGCTCAGATACGCAGTATTTT
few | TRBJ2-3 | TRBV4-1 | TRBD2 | CASSLPENRLAGLGGDTQYF | TGCGCCAGCAGCCTGCCAGAAAACAGACTAGCGGGGCTGGGGGGAGATACGCAGTATTTT
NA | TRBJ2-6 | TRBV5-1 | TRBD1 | CASSLGDRAYGANVLTF | TGCGCCAGCAGCTTGGGGGACAGGGCATATGGGGCCAACGTCCTGACTTTC
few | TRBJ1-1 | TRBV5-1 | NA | CASSVPGDPEAFF | TGCGCCAGCAGCGTACCGGGAGATCCTGAAGCTTTCTTT
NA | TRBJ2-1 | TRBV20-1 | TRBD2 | CSARLSGTIPPEQFF | TGCAGTGCCAGATTGAGCGGGACCATCCCCCCTGAGCAGTTCTTC
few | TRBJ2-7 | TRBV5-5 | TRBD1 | CASSQGDVGNSYEQYF | TGTGCCAGCAGCCAGGGGGATGTGGGAAACTCCTACGAGCAGTACTTC
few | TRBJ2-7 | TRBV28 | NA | CASSSAASYEQYF | TGTGCCAGCAGTTCAGCGGCCTCCTACGAGCAGTACTTC
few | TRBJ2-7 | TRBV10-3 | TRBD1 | CAISEGQGYEQYF | TGTGCCATCAGTGAAGGACAGGGCTACGAGCAGTACTTC
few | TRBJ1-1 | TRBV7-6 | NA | CASTPMGGTEAFF | TGTGCCAGCACCCCAATGGGGGGGACTGAAGCTTTCTTT
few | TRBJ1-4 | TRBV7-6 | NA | CASSFGQNREKLFF | TGTGCCAGCAGCTTTGGCCAGAACCGTGAAAAACTGTTTTTT
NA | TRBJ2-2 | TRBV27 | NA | CASRTGLSGEPFF | TGTGCCAGCAGAACAGGGCTTTCTGGGGAGCCGTTTTTT
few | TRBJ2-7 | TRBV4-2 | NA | CASSQEANSYEQYF | TGTGCCAGCAGCCAAGAGGCTAACTCCTACGAGCAGTACTTC
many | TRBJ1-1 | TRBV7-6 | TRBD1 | CASSLLSGQGAPEAFF | TGTGCCAGCAGCTTACTATCCGGACAGGGAGCTCCTGAAGCTTTCTTT
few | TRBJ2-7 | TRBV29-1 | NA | CSVEVGYEQYF | TGCAGCGTTGAAGTCGGGTACGAGCAGTACTTC
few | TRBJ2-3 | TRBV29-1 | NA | CSVDTGLRDTQYF | TGCAGCGTTGATACGGGTCTGAGGGATACGCAGTATTTT
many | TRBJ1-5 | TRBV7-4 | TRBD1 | CATRGQGQNQPQHF | TGTGCCACTCGCGGACAGGGGCAAAATCAGCCCCAGCATTTT
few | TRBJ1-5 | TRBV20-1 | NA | CSASVDKTVNQPQHF | TGCAGTGCTAGTGTAGATAAGACGGTTAATCAGCCCCAGCATTTT
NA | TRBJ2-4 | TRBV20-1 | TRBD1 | CSAIRDRGLENIQYF | TGCAGTGCAATAAGGGACAGGGGGCTGGAAAACATTCAGTACTTC
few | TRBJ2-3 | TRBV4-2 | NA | CASSQLEASDTQYF | TGTGCCAGCAGCCAACTAGAGGCTAGTGATACGCAGTATTTT
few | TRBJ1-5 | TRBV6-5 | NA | CASSYRQADQPQHF | TGTGCCAGCAGTTACAGGCAAGCCGATCAGCCCCAGCATTTT
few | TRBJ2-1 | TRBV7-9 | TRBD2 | CAGAGGYNEQFF | TGTGCCGGTGCGGGAGGTTACAATGAGCAGTTCTTC
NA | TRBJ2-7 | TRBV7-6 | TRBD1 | CASSLEVHRGPGEQYF | TGTGCCAGCAGCTTAGAGGTGCACAGGGGGCCGGGCGAGCAGTACTTC
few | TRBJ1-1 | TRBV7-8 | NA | CASSLVPGTEAFF | TGTGCCAGCAGCTTAGTACCAGGTACTGAAGCTTTCTTT
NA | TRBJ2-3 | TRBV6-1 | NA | CASSEPLGQSTDTQYF | TGTGCCAGCAGTGAACCTCTGGGGCAGAGCACAGATACGCAGTATTTT